This is a list of T cell receptor beta chains from one sample in a study of monozygotic twins with inflammatory bowel disease. TCRdb reprocessed the 5' RACE reads and stores each CDR3 protein as one record, lacking DNA. The listing contains some 150,000 distinct CDR3 sequences. Sequencing was done on a sample of blood. These receptors originate from a human donor with ulcerative colitis or Crohn's disease, or a healthy co-twin of an affected twin (not recorded which). The CDR3 runs from the conserved cysteine through the conserved F or W.

j_call | v_call | cdr3_aa
TRBJ1-3 | TRBV7-9 | CASSPSGTGSGNTIYF
TRBJ2-7 | TRBV20-1 | CSARVPGLAGREQYF
TRBJ1-5 | TRBV12-3/TRBV12-4 | CASSQGGLGNQPQHF
TRBJ2-1 | TRBV5-1 | CASRKGLGDNEQFF
TRBJ2-7 | TRBV18 | CASSPPAGESYEQYF
TRBJ1-2 | TRBV18 | CASSPDRDRGHGYGYTF
TRBJ2-3 | TRBV7-8 | CASRLGTTSTDTQYF
TRBJ2-1 | TRBV20-1 | CSAAPSLAELDEQFF
TRBJ2-1 | TRBV28 | CASKEGVNEQFF
TRBJ2-1 | TRBV19 | CATTPSGISYNEQFF
TRBJ2-5 | TRBV20-1 | CSARRASGMETQYF
TRBJ1-2 | TRBV20-1 | CRPDQGAGNYGYTF
TRBJ2-3 | TRBV19 | CASSASGSTDTQYF
TRBJ2-2 | TRBV19 | CASTPVPPGELFF
TRBJ2-3 | TRBV5-1 | CASSLGVGGGASDTQYF
TRBJ2-3 | TRBV10-3 | CAISPGSSSDTQYF
TRBJ2-2 | TRBV20-1 | CSAYSGGNTGELFF
TRBJ2-1 | TRBV20-1 | CSAARGNEQFF